A single sample gave rise to the 29 T cell receptor beta chains below, sequenced in a study of T cells in Graves' hyperthyroidism and ophthalmopathy. Researchers amplified the TCR beta CDR3 regions from RNA transcripts. First-round RT-PCR with HTBI primers amplified the TCR CDR3 region. TCRdb re-analysed the multiplex PCR reads in MiXCR, keeping a single row per CDR3 protein. The sample holds 550,000 to 800,000 distinct CDR3 sequences; approximately 15% are singletons and the top ten take 15% to 17%. The sequenced material came from blood. Every receptor here comes from a man aged 50 to 60 with Graves' hyperthyroidism.

This clonotype was detected only once. A much larger clone lies one base from this, so it may be a read error. CDR3 DNA sequence: TGTGCCACCAGCAGGGGGGGCCAAGAGACCCAGTACTTC. Translation: CATSRGGQETQYF. The chain carries TRBV15 and TRBJ2-5; TRBD2 is a possible D gene (6 bases). The CDR3 has 13 amino acids. Trimming stripped 3 bases from V and 1 base from J, with 6 bases between. Germline V gene sequence: CDR1 LNHNV, CDR2 YYDKDF (reference sequence).

This clonotype was seen many times. V and J are TRBV5-1 and TRBJ2-1; tentatively, D is TRBD2 (6 bases). This CDR3 has 14 residues. Trimming cost V 5 bases and J 4 bases, with 13 bases left between them. Germline values: CDR1 SGHRS, CDR2 YFSETQ. CDR3 loop: CASRGSGLYNEQFF. The CDR3 coding sequence is TGCGCCAGCAGGGGTAGCGGATTATACAATGAGCAGTTCTTC.

This clonotype showed up just a few times. The chain joins TRBV10-3 to TRBJ2-2; 16 bases align to TRBD2. Germline V gives CDR1 ENHRY, CDR2 SYGVKD. V shed 6 bases and J 5 bases; nucleotides not matched to a gene: 15. CDR3 length: 20 residues. The CDR3 DNA sequence: TGTGCCATCAGACCGAATCGGGGACTAGCGGGAGGGCCGGGAACCGGGGAGCTGTTTTTT. Amino acids: CAIRPNRGLAGGPGTGELFF.

This clonotype was seen ten or more times. The chain employs TRBV11-2 and TRBJ2-1; maybe TRBD2 (6 bases). The CDR3 has 16 amino acids. Germline V gene lookup returns CDR1 SGHAT and CDR2 FQNNGV. Trimming removed 2 bases at V and 5 bases at J, with 16 bases between. Written as DNA, the CDR3 is TGTGCCAGCAGCTTATCCCCGGGAGCCCAGGACAATGAGCAGTTCTTC. This sequence encodes CASSLSPGAQDNEQFF.

The chain carries TRBV6-2 or TRBV6-3 and TRBJ2-7, with TRBD2 identical over 10 bases. Germline assignment: CDR1 MNHEY and CDR2 SVGEGT. V lost 6 bases, J lost 5 bases, and 4 bases stayed unmatched. The CDR3 runs 13 residues. CDR3 in DNA: TGTGCCAGCAGAGGGACTAGCGCCAACGAGCAGTACTTC. Its protein is CASRGTSANEQYF.

This clonotype was picked up a small number of times. This chain joins TRBV12-3 or TRBV12-4 and TRBJ1-1; D is unresolved. V was pared by 1 base and J by 2 bases, with 11 bases between. The CDR3 runs 15 residues. The CDR3 DNA is TGTGCCAGCAGTTTAGGTCTGGGGAAAAACACTGAAGCTTTCTTT. Translated, it gives CASSLGLGKNTEAFF.

This clonotype occurred many times. CDR3 coding DNA: TGCAGTGCTAGCATAGAGGGGCTGTCGTATGGCTACACCTTC. Its protein product is CSASIEGLSYGYTF. The J gene is TRBJ1-2, the V gene TRBV20-1; a possible D gene is TRBD1 (5 bases). The V end lost 3 bases, the J end lost 5 bases, and 16 bases lay between the germline ends. The CDR3 contains 14 residues. From germline, CDR1 is DFQATT and CDR2 SNEGSKA (reference sequence).

This clonotype was seen ten or more times. This chain joins TRBV6-8 and TRBJ2-7; 9 bases match TRBD1. The V gene's germline CDR1 is MNHGY and CDR2 SAAAGT. V lost 4 bases to trimming and J lost 5 bases; unmatched junction nucleotides: 12. The CDR3 has 16 residues. The chain's CDR3 is CASSFSLGQGPHEQYF. DNA for the CDR3: TGTGCCAGCAGTTTTTCTCTCGGACAGGGGCCCCACGAGCAGTACTTC.

This clonotype was seen repeatedly, ten times or more. The chain combines TRBV2 with TRBJ1-4; D unresolved. V lost 3 bases and J 8 bases, leaving 7 bases between the germline ends. Germline CDR1 reads SNHLY; CDR2 reads FYNNEI. The CDR3 is made up of 12 amino acids. The CDR3: CASSDSSEKLFF. The CDR3 bases are TGTGCCAGCAGTGACAGCTCGGAAAAACTGTTTTTT.

The chain joins TRBV13 to TRBJ2-3; 8 bases are a match to TRBD2. With 3 bases clipped from V and 2 bases from J, the junction kept 7 bases outside the gene matches. The CDR3 is made up of 16 amino acids. The germline V gene encodes CDR1 PRHDT and CDR2 FYEKMQ (reference sequence). In DNA, the CDR3 is TGTGCCAGCAGCTTGCAGTCGGGGGGGTTCACAGATACGCAGTATTTT. It yields the protein CASSLQSGGFTDTQYF.

This clonotype was counted at least ten times. This chain joins TRBV2 and TRBJ1-2; no clear D. Trimming shortened V by 8 bases and J by 4 bases, and 8 bases separated the two germline ends. In germline, CDR1 is SNHLY, CDR2 FYNNEI. The CDR3 is 11 amino acids. CDR3 sequence reads: CASGYIYGYTF. The CDR3 region has the DNA TGTGCCAGCGGATACATCTATGGCTACACCTTC.

The genes are TRBV6-1 and TRBJ2-7; a weak D match, TRBD1 (6 bases). There are 13 residues in the CDR3. Between the trimmed V and J ends, which lost 5 bases and 7 bases, there was a span of 15 bases. The germline CDR1 and CDR2 sequences are MNHNS and SASEGT. The CDR3 loop is CASSQDSQREQYF. The CDR3 coding sequence is TGTGCCAGCAGTCAGGACAGCCAACGGGAGCAGTACTTC.

The V call is TRBV20-1, the J call TRBJ2-2, with 13 bases aligning to TRBD2. The CDR3 consists of 15 residues. Germline values: CDR1 DFQATT, CDR2 SNEGSKA (reference sequence). Losses at the gene ends were 6 bases for V and 7 bases for J; bases not matched to a gene: 8. The CDR3 protein is CSARGLAGDIGELFF. The CDR3 bases are TGCAGTGCCCGAGGACTAGCGGGAGATATCGGGGAGCTGTTTTTT.

This clonotype was seen repeatedly, ten times or more. The gene calls are TRBV28 and TRBJ2-7, with D possibly matching TRBD1 (5 bases). V lost 6 bases and J lost 0, with 15 bases in between. The CDR3 has 15 amino acids. The germline V gene has CDR1 MDHEN and CDR2 SYDVKM. The CDR3 loop is CASSNPDSSSYEQYF. The CDR3 DNA is TGTGCCAGCAGCAATCCTGACAGTAGCTCCTACGAGCAGTACTTC. Complete variable domain (other parts from reference TRBV28 and TRBJ2-7): DVKVTQSSRYLVKRTGEKVFLECVQDMDHENMFWYRQDPGLGLRLIYFSYDVKMKEKGDIPEGYSVSREKKERFSLILESASTNQTSMYLCASSNPDSSSYEQYFGPGTRLTVT.

The chain has TRBV7-3 and TRBJ1-1; 7 bases are shared with TRBD1. V was clipped by 4 bases and J by 1 base; unmatched bases: 12. Germline lookup yields CDR1 SGHTA and CDR2 FQGTGA. The CDR3 runs 17 residues. CDR3 sequence: CASSSGYTGTENTEAFF. The CDR3 coding sequence is TGTGCCAGCAGCTCTGGATATACCGGGACAGAGAACACTGAAGCTTTCTTT.

V and J are TRBV11-2 and TRBJ2-3; 12 bases fit TRBD2. After removal of 5 bases from V and 5 bases from J, the junction contained 8 bases not matched to a gene. This CDR3 has 16 residues. Looked up from germline, CDR1 is SGHAT and CDR2 is FQNNGV. CDR3 nucleotide sequence: TGTGCCAGCAGCCCTTTCTTACTAGCGGGAGGAGATACGCAGTATTTT. Amino acids: CASSPFLLAGGDTQYF.

Note on this clonotype: Just one base apart from a much larger clone, this may be a read error. V gene TRBV28 combines with J gene TRBJ2-2, with D possibly matching TRBD2 (5 bases). Looked up from germline, CDR1 is MDHEN and CDR2 is SYDVKM. V gave up 6 bases and J gave up 1 base, with 15 bases separating them. The CDR3 has 16 residues. This chain's CDR3 is CASSPSPRGNTGELFF. The CDR3 DNA reads TGTGCCAGCAGCCCGAGTCCTCGGGGGAACACCGGGGAGCTGTTTTTT.

The V and J genes are TRBV6-1 and TRBJ1-2, with D possibly TRBD1 on 5 matching bases. This CDR3 spans 14 amino acids. V was shortened by 3 bases and J by 4 bases, with 12 bases between the two germline ends. The V gene's germline CDR1 is MNHNS and CDR2 SASEGT. CDR3 bases: TGTGCCAGCAGTGATGGGGGGAACTTCTATGGCTACACCTTC. As protein: CASSDGGNFYGYTF.

The V call is TRBV6-2 or TRBV6-3, the J call TRBJ1-6, with D perhaps TRBD1 (6 bases). Germline CDR1 reads MNHEY; CDR2 reads SVGEGT. V was cut by 2 bases and J by 2 bases, with 13 bases left in between. The CDR3 is 17 amino acids. The CDR3 coding sequence is TGTGCCAGCAGTTACGGGGACACCTTTCCCTATAATTCACCCCTCCACTTT. Its translation: CASSYGDTFPYNSPLHF.

On this clonotype itself: Given a much more abundant clone one base away, this may be a read error. The chain has TRBV7-9 and TRBJ2-3; a possible D gene is TRBD1 (6 bases). The CDR3 consists of 16 residues. Per germline, CDR1 SEHNR and CDR2 FQNEAQ (reference sequence). This chain's CDR3 is CVSSVVGAGGTDTQYF. DNA for the CDR3: TGTGTCAGCAGCGTAGTTGGGGCAGGGGGCACAGATACGCAGTATTTT.

This clonotype was seen many times. The chain joins TRBV20-1 to TRBJ2-1; TRBD2 might be the D (6 bases). CDR1 is DFQATT, CDR2 SNEGSKA, per germline (reference sequence). The length of the CDR3 is 17 residues. V lost 2 bases and J lost 0, with 17 bases in between. The CDR3 coding sequence is TGCAGTGCTAGACTTCCATGGATAGCGGACTCCTACAATGAGCAGTTCTTC. Its protein is CSARLPWIADSYNEQFF.

This clonotype was detected ten times or more. The chain joins TRBV11-3 to TRBJ2-3, with 13 bases aligning to TRBD2. The V segment lost 4 bases and the J segment 8 bases; nucleotides outside the gene matches: 6. CDR3 length: 15 residues. Germline CDR1 SGHNT, CDR2 YENEEA. Here the CDR3 reads CASSYTSGRAATQYF. Written as DNA, the CDR3 is TGTGCCAGCAGCTACACTAGCGGGAGGGCCGCTACGCAGTATTTT.

In its sample, this clonotype was seen a few times. This sequence joins TRBV24-1 and TRBJ1-1; 9 nucleotides align to TRBD1. The CDR3 consists of 15 residues. J gave up 4 bases and V 6 bases, and 8 bases lay outside the gene matches. The germline CDR1 and CDR2 sequences are KGHDR and SFDVKD. CDR3 region: CATSHPGQGVTEAFF. CDR3 nucleotide sequence: TGTGCCACCAGTCACCCGGGACAGGGAGTCACTGAAGCTTTCTTT.

This clonotype has at least ten counts. The CDR3 nucleotides read TGTGCCAGCAGGCAGGGTAACACCGGGGAGCTGTTTTTT. Amino acid sequence: CASRQGNTGELFF. The V and J genes are TRBV2 and TRBJ2-2; tentative D call: TRBD1 (5 bases). The V end lost 6 bases, the J end lost 2 bases, and 7 bases lay between the germline ends. This CDR3 has 13 residues. Germline CDR1 reads SNHLY; CDR2 reads FYNNEI.

This clonotype has ten or more counts. The V gene is TRBV28, the J gene TRBJ2-2; possibly TRBD2 for D (6 bases). The CDR3 has 15 amino acids. Trimming took 4 bases from V and 5 from J, leaving 14 bases between them. The germline CDR1 and CDR2 sequences are MDHEN and SYDVKM. The CDR3 loop reads CASSWMGRGTGELFF. In DNA form, the CDR3 reads TGTGCCAGCAGTTGGATGGGGCGGGGAACCGGGGAGCTGTTTTTT.

This clonotype occurred many times. The chain employs TRBV2 and TRBJ2-1, with 10 bases that match TRBD2. The V segment lost 6 bases and the J segment 9 bases; nucleotides outside the gene matches: 5. The CDR3 runs to 13 residues. The germline CDR1 and CDR2 sequences are SNHLY and FYNNEI. CDR3 amino acids: CASRPSGSSEQFF. The CDR3 bases are TGTGCCAGCAGGCCTAGCGGGAGCAGTGAGCAGTTCTTC.

This clonotype was seen a handful of times. V and J are TRBV19 and TRBJ2-7; D not resolved. This CDR3 is 13 amino acids long. The germline V gene has CDR1 LNHDA and CDR2 SQIVND (reference sequence). The V end lost 1 base, the J end lost 0 bases, and 4 bases lay between the germline ends. The DNA for the CDR3 is TGTGCCAGTAGTATAGGCATCTCCTACGAGCAGTACTTC. Its translation is CASSIGISYEQYF.

The chain has TRBV7-8 and TRBJ1-5, with D tentatively TRBD1 (5 bases). The CDR3 is made up of 16 amino acids. Germline loops: CDR1 SGHVS, CDR2 FQNEAQ. V was trimmed by 2 bases and J by 0 bases, leaving 11 bases between them. The CDR3 reads CASSLTTAYSNQPQHF. The CDR3 DNA is TGTGCCAGCAGCTTAACGACAGCGTATAGCAATCAGCCCCAGCATTTT.

Regarding this clonotype: A much larger clone sits a single nucleotide away, making a read error possible. The chain uses TRBV7-2 and TRBJ2-5; 14 nucleotides agree with TRBD2. The CDR3 is 16 amino acids. Germline CDR1 SGHTA, CDR2 FQGNSA. V dropped 0 bases and J dropped 4; count of bases not matched to a gene: 1. As DNA, the CDR3 is TGTGCCAGCAGCTTAGCGGGACTAGCGGGAGTAGAGACCCAGTACTTC. This codes for CASSLAGLAGVETQYF.